This T cell receptor beta chain was found in a study of T cell responses to AZD1222 COVID-19 vaccine. Germline lookup yields CDR1 LGHNT and CDR2 FRNRAP. The V end was cut by 7 bases, the J end by 0 bases, with 7 bases between. The CDR3 has 13 amino acids. A word on this clone: Its antigen is not identified.

Findings of the study overall: Only 5 to 7 AZD1222 recipients tested seropositive at baseline.

Produced via immunoSEQ multiplex PCR; TCRdb's table is partial and in-frame only. The sample lists 83,000 or so clones; around 93% were seen once. This sequence originates from an adult who received the AZD1222 COVID-19 vaccine. V usage is TRBV12-5 and J usage is TRBJ1-3; D call uncertain. This specimen consisted of peripheral blood, obtained 28 days after the second AZD1222 dose. CDR3 nucleotides: TGTGCTAGTGTTAGTGGCTCTGGAAACACCATATATTTT. Its translation is CASVSGSGNTIYF.